Below are 21 T cell receptor beta chains sequenced from a single sample in a study of T cells in women clearing cervical HPV infection. TCRdb keeps only in-frame clones here, not all; method: immunoSEQ multiplex PCR. This specimen shows 30,000 to 45,000 clones; the ten leading clones hold 3.7%. The material sequenced was blood buffy coat. All receptors derive from a woman between 18 and 75 years old with a cervical HPV16 infection that either progressed to CIN3+ or cleared (not recorded which).

Turning to this clone: The observed sequence ends 3 residues before the CDR3 terminus, with the missing tail filled in from the germline J gene. J is TRBJ2-3 and V is TRBV2; possibly TRBD1 for D (6 bases). The V end lost 4 bases, the J end lost 2 bases, and 13 bases lay between the germline ends. Germline CDR1 and CDR2: SNHLY and FYNNEI. The CDR3 contains 15 residues. The CDR3: CASSVGQGITDTQYF. The covered CDR3 bases are TGTGCCAGCAGTGTAGGGCAGGGGATCACAGATACG. Filled out from reference TRBV2 and TRBJ2-3, the complete variable domain reads EPEVTQTPSHQVTQMGQEVILRCVPISNHLYFYWYRQILGQKVEFLVSFYNNEISEKSEIFDDQFSVERPDGSNFTLKIRSTKLEDSAMYFCASSVGQGITDTQYFGPGTRLTVL.

The CDR3 bases that were read are TGTGCCAGCAGCCTTCGGACTAGCGGGATCTACGAC. Protein product: CASSLRTSGIYD. The full CDR3 protein is CASSLRTSGIYDYTF. V gene TRBV7-2 combines with J gene TRBJ1-2; D is undetermined. The DNA ends 3 residues before the CDR3 does, and the rest of the CDR3 is filled in from the germline J gene. The CDR3 consists of 15 residues. Germline CDR1 is SGHTA and CDR2 is FQGNSA.

With regard to this clone: The read is 3 residues too short to cover the CDR3 end, so that end is filled in from the germline J gene. The chain uses TRBV2 and TRBJ1-4; D possibly corresponds to TRBD1 (5 bases). Germline V CDR1 and CDR2: SNHLY, FYNNEI. The CDR3 has 15 residues. Trimming left V 0 bases short and J 8 bases short, with 13 bases between. The sequenced CDR3 bases are TGTGCCAGCAGTGAAGCCCCCAGGGAAGGAGAAAAA. It specifies CASSEAPREGEK. In full, the CDR3 reads CASSEAPREGEKLFF.

Note on this clone: Read sequence stops 3 residues before the CDR3 end, and the germline J gene provides the missing end. V usage is TRBV5-1 and J usage is TRBJ1-2; 7 bases fit TRBD1. Trimming cost V 4 bases and J 0 bases; bases outside gene matches: 12. The germline CDR1 and CDR2 sequences are SGHRS and YFSETQ. This CDR3 has 17 amino acids. The CDR3 reads CASSPGTALVANYGYTF. The sequenced CDR3 bases are TGCGCCAGCAGCCCGGGGACAGCCTTGGTAGCTAACTATGGC.

Points on this clone: Its ends do not fully match the called genes, so a read error is possible. The read stops 3 residues short of the end of the CDR3; the missing end is completed from the germline J gene. The chain uses TRBV4-2 and TRBJ2-3; D perhaps matches TRBD1 (6 bases). This CDR3 comprises 13 residues. Germline V lookup: CDR1 LGHNA, CDR2 YNFKEQ. CDR3 bases read: TGCGCCAGCAGCCAGAACAGGGCAGATACG. It yields the protein CASSQNRADT. The full CDR3 protein reads CASSQNRADTQYF.

A remark on this clone: The read terminates 3 residues ahead of where the CDR3 ends, so the germline J gene completes it. This rearrangement joins TRBV29-1 to TRBJ2-7, with 11 nucleotides matching TRBD2. The CDR3 length is 14 residues. Per the germline V gene, CDR1 is SQVTM and CDR2 is ANQGSEA. The V gene end was trimmed by 6 bases and the J gene end by 4 bases; junction bases not matched to a gene: 8. This chain's CDR3 is CSVKTSGRVYEQYF. The CDR3 bases that were read are TGCAGCGTGAAAACTAGCGGGAGAGTATACGAG.

In regard to this clone: The read ends 3 residues shy of where the CDR3 ends; the end is completed using the germline J gene. The rearrangement uses TRBV20-1 and TRBJ1-4; D is ambiguous. CDR3 length equals 11 residues. From germline, CDR1 is DFQATT and CDR2 SNEGSKA (reference sequence). The V and J ends lost 2 bases and 7 bases respectively, with 5 bases between them. The CDR3 bases that were read are TGCAGTGCTAGACTCCTTGAAAAA. Its translation: CSARLLEK. In full, the CDR3 is CSARLLEKLFF.

This CDR3 is CASSPGQGGPRPQHF. The sequenced part of the CDR3 DNA is TGTGCCAGCAGCCCCGGACAGGGGGGCCCAAGGCCC. The chain is built from TRBV7-2 and TRBJ1-5, with 10 positions matching TRBD1. Sequencing ends 3 residues short of the CDR3 end; the germline J gene provides the rest. Germline V gives CDR1 SGHTA, CDR2 FQGNSA. CDR3 length: 15 amino acids. Trimming at V came to 5 bases and at J to 9 bases, leaving 10 bases not matched to a gene.

A remark on this clone: With the read ending 3 residues before the CDR3 end, the germline J gene is used to fill in that end. This rearrangement joins TRBV19 to TRBJ2-2; a weak D match, TRBD1 (5 bases). Looked up from germline, CDR1 is LNHDA and CDR2 is SQIVND (reference sequence). Trimming pared 4 bases from V and 5 bases from J, leaving 8 bases between. The CDR3 runs to 13 residues. CDR3 DNA (partial): TGTGCCAGTAGTACCCGACAGACCGGGGAG. Translated: CASSTRQTGE. The entire CDR3 reads CASSTRQTGELFF.

As for this clone: The read comes to an end 3 residues before the CDR3 does, leaving the germline J gene to fill in the end. The V gene is TRBV7-2, the J gene TRBJ1-2; 7 nucleotides line up with TRBD1. V trimming: 5 bases; J trimming: 4 bases; junction bases outside the gene matches: 7. Germline V gene data show CDR1 as SGHTA and CDR2 as FQGNSA. The CDR3 contains 14 residues. The part of the CDR3 DNA that was read is TGTGCCAGCAGCCGGGAGACAGGGACCTATGGC. Its protein is CASSRETGTYG. The whole CDR3 protein is CASSRETGTYGYTF.

On this clone itself: The read falls 3 residues short of the CDR3 end, and the missing part is taken from the germline J gene. The genes are TRBV19 and TRBJ2-3; D unresolved. This CDR3 comprises 13 residues. V was cut by 4 bases and J by 6 bases, with 11 bases left in between. Germline CDR1 is LNHDA and CDR2 is SQIVND (reference sequence). CDR3 DNA (partial): TGTGCCAGTAGTAGGGCGCCTGGGGATACG. This gives the protein CASSRAPGDT. The full CDR3 protein is CASSRAPGDTQYF.

On this clone itself: The observed sequence ends 3 residues before the CDR3 terminus, with the missing tail filled in from the germline J gene. The chain is built from TRBV6-2 or TRBV6-3 and TRBJ2-1, with TRBD2 identical over 11 bases. Per the germline V gene, CDR1 is MNHEY and CDR2 is SVGEGT. This CDR3 spans 16 amino acids. Unmatched junction bases numbered 8, after V lost 5 bases and J lost 5 bases. The DNA read from the CDR3 is TGTGCCAGCAGTCGGCCCCTAGCGGGGGGTCACAATGAG. Amino acids: CASSRPLAGGHNE. The full CDR3 protein reads CASSRPLAGGHNEQFF.

As to this clone: The CDR3 goes on 3 residues after the read ends, and that part is filled in from the germline J gene. This chain links TRBV30 with TRBJ2-7, with 7 bases lining up with TRBD1. The CDR3 contains 13 residues. CDR1 and CDR2 from the germline V gene are GTSNPN and SVGIG (reference sequence). Trimming removed 4 bases from V and 0 bases from J; junction bases left unmatched: 3. The CDR3 reads CAWMGQSSYEQYF. The CDR3 DNA, read in part, is TGTGCCTGGATGGGACAGAGCTCCTACGAG.

Comment on this clone: The read is 3 residues too short to cover the CDR3 end, so that end is filled in from the germline J gene. The V and J genes are TRBV2 and TRBJ1-4; 10 nucleotides agree with TRBD1. CDR1 and CDR2 (germline): SNHLY, FYNNEI. The CDR3 consists of 15 residues. V gave up 6 bases and J gave up 5 bases; unmatched junction bases: 6. The CDR3 loop is CASRVQTGGNEKLFF. The CDR3 bases that were read are TGTGCCAGCAGAGTCCAGACAGGGGGCAATGAAAAA.

Worth noting for this clone: Coverage ceases 3 residues before the CDR3 finishes, and the germline J gene fills in the end. The J gene is TRBJ1-1, the V gene TRBV9, with D possibly matching TRBD1 (6 bases). The ends were cut back, 4 bases at V and 3 bases at J, with 13 bases in the middle. Germline lookup yields CDR1 SGDLS and CDR2 YYNGEE. The CDR3 contains 14 residues. CDR3 DNA (partial): TGTGCCAGCAGCCCCCACCACAGGGACACTGAA. Translating gives CASSPHHRDTE. The complete CDR3 protein is CASSPHHRDTEAFF.

Regarding this clone: The read terminates 3 residues before the CDR3 end, so the remaining end is supplied by the germline J gene. The rearrangement joins TRBV5-4 to TRBJ2-4; D perhaps matches TRBD1 (6 bases). Deletions cut 0 bases from V and 8 bases from J, with 9 bases between. Germline CDR1 is SGHNT and CDR2 is YYREEE (reference sequence). The length of the CDR3 is 13 residues. CDR3 loop: CASSLGGPDIQYF. The CDR3 bases that were read are TGTGCCAGCAGCTTGGGGGGGCCGGACATT. The full variable domain, completed using reference TRBV5-4 and TRBJ2-4, is ETGVTQSPTHLIKTRGQQVTLRCSSQSGHNTVSWYQQALGQGPQFIFQYYREEENGRGNFPPRFSGLQFPNYSSELNVNALELDDSALYLCASSLGGPDIQYFGAGTRLSVL.

About this clone itself: The read terminates 3 residues ahead of where the CDR3 ends, so the germline J gene completes it. The chain employs TRBV7-3 and TRBJ1-1; the D is unclear. The CDR3 sequence is 15 residues long. Per the germline V gene, CDR1 is SGHTA and CDR2 is FQGTGA. V was clipped by 1 base and J by 0 bases, with 9 bases between them. The DNA read from the CDR3 is TGTGCCAGCAGCTTAATTGCAGGAGTGAACACTGAA. Its protein is CASSLIAGVNTE. The whole CDR3 is CASSLIAGVNTEAFF.

About this clone itself: The read comes to an end 3 residues before the CDR3 does, leaving the germline J gene to fill in the end. This chain joins TRBV7-2 and TRBJ1-5; tentative D call: TRBD1 (5 bases). CDR1 and CDR2 (germline): SGHTA, FQGNSA. Deletions cut 6 bases from V and 3 bases from J, with 9 bases between. The CDR3 covers 13 residues. The CDR3 loop is CASSRGPNQPQHF. Incomplete CDR3 DNA: TGTGCCAGCAGTAGGGGTCCCAATCAGCCC.

The CDR3 DNA, read in part, is TGCGCCAGCAGAGCCTCTAGCGGGTCCTACGACGAG. Its translation: CASRASSGSYDE. The CDR3, in full, reads CASRASSGSYDEQYF. The V and J genes are TRBV5-1 and TRBJ2-7; 8 nucleotides line up with TRBD2. Sequencing ends 3 residues short of the CDR3 end; the germline J gene provides the rest. CDR3 length equals 15 residues. The junction had 12 bases not matched to a gene; V was cut back by 5 bases and J by 5 bases. Germline V lookup: CDR1 SGHRS, CDR2 YFSETQ.

Concerning this clone: The read finishes 3 residues shy of the CDR3 end, and the germline J gene is used to complete it. This sequence joins TRBV29-1 and TRBJ1-1; D is unclear. This CDR3 has 13 residues. V lost 1 base and J lost 0, with 6 bases in between. CDR1 SQVTM and CDR2 ANQGSEA come from the germline V gene. Partial CDR3 DNA: TGCAGCGTTGAAGGGGCCATGAACACTGAA. Protein: CSVEGAMNTE. The whole CDR3 is CSVEGAMNTEAFF.

Note on this clone: The CDR3 end is not reached by the read, which stops 3 residues before it; the germline J gene fills it in. V and J are TRBV7-3 and TRBJ2-3; possibly TRBD2 for D (5 bases). Between the trimmed V and J ends, which lost 2 bases and 1 base, there was a span of 13 bases. Germline V gives CDR1 SGHTA, CDR2 FQGTGA. The CDR3 is made up of 16 amino acids. This chain's CDR3 is CASSLSSSGGTDTQYF. The DNA read from the CDR3 is TGTGCCAGCAGCTTATCGTCGAGCGGTGGCACAGATACG. The full variable domain, completed using reference TRBV7-3 and TRBJ2-3, is GAGVSQTPSNKVTEKGKYVELRCDPISGHTALYWYRQSLGQGPEFLIYFQGTGAADDSGLPNDRFFAVRPEGSVSTLKIQRTERGDSAVYLCASSLSSSGGTDTQYFGPGTRLTVL.